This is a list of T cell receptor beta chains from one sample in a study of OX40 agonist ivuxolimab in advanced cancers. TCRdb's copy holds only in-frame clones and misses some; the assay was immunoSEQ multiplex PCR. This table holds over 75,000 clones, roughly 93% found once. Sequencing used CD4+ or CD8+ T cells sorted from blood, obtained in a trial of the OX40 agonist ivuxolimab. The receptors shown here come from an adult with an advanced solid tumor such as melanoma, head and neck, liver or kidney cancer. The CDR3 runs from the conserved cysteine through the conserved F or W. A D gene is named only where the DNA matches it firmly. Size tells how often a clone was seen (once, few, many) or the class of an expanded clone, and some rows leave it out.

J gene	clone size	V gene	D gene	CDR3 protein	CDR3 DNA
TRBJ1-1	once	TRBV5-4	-	CASRSDRGYTEAFF	TGTGCCAGCAGGTCGGACCGAGGATACACTGAAGCTTTCTTT
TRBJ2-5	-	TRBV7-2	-	CASSFTGGSQETQYF	TGTGCCAGCAGCTTCACGGGTGGGAGCCAAGAGACCCAGTACTTC
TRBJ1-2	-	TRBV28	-	CASSLNSPDGYTF	TGTGCCAGCAGTTTGAACAGTCCAGATGGCTACACCTTC
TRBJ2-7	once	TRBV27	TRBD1	CASRGLGTGGHEQYF	TGTGCCAGCAGAGGTCTAGGGACAGGGGGACACGAGCAGTACTTC
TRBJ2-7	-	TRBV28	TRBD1	CASKDTGGRNEQYF	TGTGCCAGCAAGGACACAGGGGGCAGGAACGAGCAGTACTTC
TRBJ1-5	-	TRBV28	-	CASSLFVHSNQPQHF	TGTGCCAGCAGTTTATTTGTGCATAGCAATCAGCCCCAGCATTTT
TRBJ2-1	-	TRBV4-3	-	CASSQAPGVNYGEQFF	TGCGCCAGCAGCCAAGCGCCGGGAGTAAACTACGGTGAGCAGTTCTTC
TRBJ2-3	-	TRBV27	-	CASSFSWSTDTQYF	TGTGCCAGCAGTTTCAGCTGGAGCACAGATACGCAGTATTTT
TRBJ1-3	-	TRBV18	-	CASSPPASSGNTIYF	TGTGCCAGCTCACCACCGGCCTCCTCTGGAAACACCATATATTTT
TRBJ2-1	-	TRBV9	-	CASSVGAGSSYNEQFF	TGTGCCAGCAGCGTAGGAGCAGGGAGCTCCTACAATGAGCAGTTCTTC
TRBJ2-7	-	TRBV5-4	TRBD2	CASSLVGAGGLNEQYF	TGTGCCAGCAGCTTGGTCGGCGCGGGAGGGCTGAACGAGCAGTACTTC
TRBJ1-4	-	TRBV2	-	CASNGGVNEKLFF	TGTGCCAGCAACGGTGGGGTTAATGAAAAACTGTTTTTT
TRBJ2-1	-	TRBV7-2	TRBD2	CASSLATGAGGEQFF	TGTGCCAGCAGCTTAGCGACAGGAGCGGGAGGTGAGCAGTTCTTC
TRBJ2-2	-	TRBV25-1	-	CASNRDGIGELFF	TGTGCCAGCAACCGGGACGGAATTGGGGAGCTGTTTTTT
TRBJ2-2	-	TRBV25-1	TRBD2	CASSQGLAGGPGELFF	TGTGCCAGCAGTCAGGGACTAGCGGGAGGGCCCGGGGAGCTGTTTTTT
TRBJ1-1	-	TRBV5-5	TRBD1	CASRAGQNMNTEAFF	TGTGCCAGCAGAGCGGGACAGAACATGAACACTGAAGCTTTCTTT
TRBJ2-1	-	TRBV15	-	CATSREGHLGAEQFF	TGTGCCACCAGCAGAGAGGGCCATCTTGGGGCTGAGCAGTTCTTC
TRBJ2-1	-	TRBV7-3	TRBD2	CASSLRAGDSYNEQFF	TGTGCCAGCAGCTTAAGAGCGGGGGACTCCTACAATGAGCAGTTCTTC
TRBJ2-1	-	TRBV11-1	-	CASSLGQPYNNEQFF	TGTGCCAGCAGCTTAGGCCAACCCTATAACAATGAGCAGTTCTTC
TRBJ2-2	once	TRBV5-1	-	CASSLGQGGIGELFF	TGCGCCAGCAGCTTGGGCCAGGGAGGAATCGGGGAGCTGTTTTTT
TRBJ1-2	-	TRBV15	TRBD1	CATSSPGTGNYGYTF	TGTGCCACCAGCAGTCCCGGGACAGGGAACTATGGCTACACCTTC
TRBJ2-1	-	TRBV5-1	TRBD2	CASSFGLAAEGYNEQFF	TGCGCCAGCAGCTTCGGACTAGCGGCGGAGGGCTACAATGAGCAGTTCTTC
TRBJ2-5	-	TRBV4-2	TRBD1	CASSHVGTGSEETQYF	TGTGCCAGCAGCCATGTAGGGACAGGGAGTGAAGAGACCCAGTACTTC
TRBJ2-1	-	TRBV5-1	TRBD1	CASSPAGGSEQFF	TGCGCCAGCAGCCCGGCAGGGGGCAGTGAGCAGTTCTTC
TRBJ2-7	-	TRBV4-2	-	CASSQGLDSHEQYF	TGTGCCAGCAGCCAAGGGTTGGATTCGCACGAGCAGTACTTC
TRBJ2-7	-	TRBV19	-	CASSIVAGRPSYEQYF	TGTGCCAGTAGTATAGTTGCAGGGAGGCCTTCCTACGAGCAGTACTTC
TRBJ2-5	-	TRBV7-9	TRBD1	CASSRGTGIQETQYF	TGTGCCAGCAGCCGCGGGACAGGCATTCAAGAGACCCAGTACTTC
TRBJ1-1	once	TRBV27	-	CASSHDRTVNTEAFF	TGTGCCAGCAGCCACGATAGGACGGTGAACACTGAAGCTTTCTTT
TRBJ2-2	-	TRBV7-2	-	CASSLVSGLLNTGELFF	TGTGCCAGCAGCTTAGTAAGCGGGTTGCTGAACACCGGGGAGCTGTTTTTT
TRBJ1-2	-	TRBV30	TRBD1	CAWSPGGVLIGYTF	TGTGCCTGGAGTCCAGGGGGGGTTTTAATTGGCTACACCTTC
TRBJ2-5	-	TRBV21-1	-	CASSKAQGSMQETQYF	TGTGCCAGCAGCAAAGCGCAAGGTTCCATGCAAGAGACCCAGTACTTC
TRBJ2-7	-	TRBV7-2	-	CASSLGLPGDEQYF	TGTGCCAGCAGCTTAGGACTACCGGGGGACGAGCAGTACTTC
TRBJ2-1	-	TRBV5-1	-	CASSLVTSGDEQFF	TGCGCCAGCAGCTTGGTCACTAGTGGGGATGAGCAGTTCTTC
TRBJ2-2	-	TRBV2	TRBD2	CASGTSGRPFANTGELFF	TGTGCCAGCGGGACTAGCGGGAGGCCTTTCGCGAACACCGGGGAGCTGTTTTTT
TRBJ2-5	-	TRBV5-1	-	CASSLPRAQETQYF	TGCGCCAGCAGCTTGCCAAGGGCTCAAGAGACCCAGTACTTC
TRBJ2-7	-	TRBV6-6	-	CASSYSIRGYEQYF	TGTGCCAGCAGTTACTCGATCAGGGGCTACGAGCAGTACTTC
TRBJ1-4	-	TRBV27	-	CASRGGGGDVNEKLFF	TGTGCCAGCAGGGGGGGTGGAGGGGATGTTAATGAAAAACTGTTTTTT
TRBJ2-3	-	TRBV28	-	CASSLMGFTDTQYF	TGTGCCAGCAGTTTGATGGGATTCACAGATACGCAGTATTTT
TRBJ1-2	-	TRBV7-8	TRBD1	CASSSRDSIYGYTF	TGTGCCAGCAGCTCCCGGGACAGCATCTATGGCTACACCTTC
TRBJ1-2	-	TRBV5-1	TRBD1	CASRVGTGHNYGYTF	TGCGCCAGCCGTGTCGGGACAGGGCACAACTATGGCTACACCTTC
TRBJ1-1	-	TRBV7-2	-	CASSLGMNTEAFF	TGTGCCAGCAGCTTGGGGATGAACACTGAAGCTTTCTTT
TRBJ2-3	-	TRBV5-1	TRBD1	CASSLDRQGHSDTQYF	TGCGCCAGCAGCTTGGATAGACAGGGGCACTCAGATACGCAGTATTTT
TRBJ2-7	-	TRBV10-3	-	CAIRPEDRAYEQYF	TGTGCCATCAGGCCCGAGGACAGAGCCTACGAGCAGTACTTC
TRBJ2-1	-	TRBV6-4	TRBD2	CASSQIAGVGGNEQFF	TGTGCCAGCAGTCAAATAGCGGGAGTTGGGGGCAATGAGCAGTTCTTC
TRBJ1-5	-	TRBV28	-	CASSPPNQPQHF	TGTGCCAGCAGCCCCCCCAATCAGCCCCAGCATTTT